The rows below give T cell receptor beta chains drawn from one sample of a study of cytomegalovirus exposure and HLA in healthy donors. The repertoire was sequenced with immunoSEQ multiplex PCR; TCRdb's copy has only in-frame clones and lacks some. The data show some 200,000 clones, 70% to 85% seen once. Sequencing was done on a sample of PBMCs. These receptors all come from a woman between 55 and 75 years old in good health and CMV-seropositive. CDR3s include the opening cysteine and the closing phenylalanine or tryptophan. A D gene is named only where the DNA matches it firmly. Clone size, where shown, is once, few, many, or a class for clones that have expanded.

D	V	J	size	DNA	CDR3
TRBD2	TRBV9	TRBJ2-1	once	TGTGCCAGCAGCGTAGGGGGGGGGACCTATGCCTACAATGAGCAGTTCTTC	CASSVGGGTYAYNEQFF
TRBD1	TRBV11-3	TRBJ1-2	once	TGTGCCAGCAGCTCCAGACAGGGGTATGGCTACACCTTC	CASSSRQGYGYTF
TRBD1	TRBV5-4	TRBJ2-5	.	TGTGCCAGCAGGGACCGGACAGGGACAGGGGAGACCCAGTACTTC	CASRDRTGTGETQYF
TRBD1	TRBV6-5	TRBJ1-1	.	TGTGCCAGCAGCACAGGGGGCTCTGTGGAGTCTGAAGCTTTCTTT	CASSTGGSVESEAFF
.	TRBV4-3	TRBJ2-1	.	TGCGCCAGCAGCCAGGGCTCCAGCTCCTACAATGAGCAGTTCTTC	CASSQGSSSYNEQFF
.	TRBV11-2	TRBJ2-2	.	TGTGCCAGCAGCTTAGTTCTAGCCCCCGGGGAGCTGTTTTTT	CASSLVLAPGELFF
TRBD2	TRBV4-3	TRBJ2-1	.	TGCGCCAGCAGCGGAACTCGCGGGGGGGCCTCCTACAATGAGCAGTTCTTC	CASSGTRGGASYNEQFF
TRBD1	TRBV30	TRBJ2-7	.	TGTGCCTGGAGTCCAATTCCGGGACAGGGGAGCCTTTACGAGCAGTACTTC	CAWSPIPGQGSLYEQYF
TRBD1	TRBV30	TRBJ2-7	.	TGTGCCGGGAGGTATCCCAAAACAGGGGGTTCCTACGAGCAGTACTTC	CAGRYPKTGGSYEQYF
TRBD2	TRBV5-6	TRBJ2-1	few	TGTGCCAGCAGCAAGACTAGCGGCACCTACAATGAGCAGTTCTTC	CASSKTSGTYNEQFF
.	TRBV5-4	TRBJ2-1	.	TGTGCCAGCAGCTCCGGGACAAATGTGGAGCAGTTCTTC	CASSSGTNVEQFF
TRBD2	TRBV6-5	TRBJ2-7	.	TGTGCCGGCAGCCTACTCCGGGGGGGAGGAAACGAGCAGTACTTC	CAGSLLRGGGNEQYF
TRBD2	TRBV5-1	TRBJ2-5	.	TGCGCCAGCAGCGACCCTAGCGGGATCCAAGAGACCCAGTACTTC	CASSDPSGIQETQYF
.	TRBV19	TRBJ1-5	.	TGTGCCAGGCTCAGACAGGGCAATCAGCCCCAGCATTTT	CARLRQGNQPQHF
.	TRBV4-1	TRBJ2-3	.	TGCGCCAGCAGCCAAAAGACAAACCCAGATACGCAGTATTTT	CASSQKTNPDTQYF
.	TRBV9	TRBJ1-2	few	TGTGCCAGCAGCGGCCTCCCATTGGGCATTCGGAATGGCTACACCTTC	CASSGLPLGIRNGYTF
TRBD1	TRBV29-1	TRBJ1-1	.	TGCAGCGTTGTCAGGGGGCCAGTAGACACTGAAGCTTTCTTT	CSVVRGPVDTEAFF
TRBD1	TRBV11-2	TRBJ1-1	.	TGTGCCAGCATCTCGGACAGGGGAGGTAGGGGGGCTTTCTTT	CASISDRGGRGAFF
.	TRBV29-1	TRBJ2-3	.	TGCAGCGTTGGGGGACAAATAGAAATCACAGATACGCAGTATTTT	CSVGGQIEITDTQYF
.	TRBV7-9	TRBJ1-5	once	TGTGCCAGCAGCTTTTGGGACACCGATCAGCCCCAGCATTTT	CASSFWDTDQPQHF
TRBD1	TRBV19	TRBJ2-3	.	TGTGCCAGTAGTACCCGGCCAGGGGGCGCGATCACAGATACGCAGTATTTT	CASSTRPGGAITDTQYF
.	TRBV5-4	TRBJ2-7	.	TGTGCCAGCAGCTTTTCTAGCTCCTACGAGCAGTACTTC	CASSFSSSYEQYF
TRBD1	TRBV6-5	TRBJ1-4	.	TGTGCCAGCAGTTACTACAGGGGGCGGGAAAAACTGTTTTTT	CASSYYRGREKLFF
.	TRBV6-5	TRBJ1-2	.	TGTGCCAGCAGTCAGGGGCTGGGCTACACCTTC	CASSQGLGYTF
.	TRBV7-2	TRBJ1-1	once	TGTGCCAGCAGCTCGTGGGGGAGTAGCGGCACTGAAGCTTTCTTT	CASSSWGSSGTEAFF
.	TRBV18	TRBJ2-6	.	TGTGCCAGCTCACCCAGCTCTGGGGCCAACGTCCTGACTTTC	CASSPSSGANVLTF
.	TRBV9	TRBJ2-5	.	TGTGCCAGCAGCCCAGGAGGCGGGGACCAAGAGACCCAGTACTTC	CASSPGGGDQETQYF
.	TRBV10-3	TRBJ2-1	.	TGTGCCATCAGTGAGTCTGGACATCCTAGTTGGCAGTTCTTC	CAISESGHPSWQFF
TRBD1	TRBV7-9	TRBJ1-4	.	TGTGCCAGCAGCTTGATAGGGGGCGAAAAACTGTTTTTT	CASSLIGGEKLFF
.	TRBV4-2	TRBJ2-5	few	TGTGCCAGCAGCCAAGGTGGGCAGACCCAGTACTTC	CASSQGGQTQYF
.	TRBV11-2	TRBJ1-5	.	TGTGCCAGCAGCTCCGGACAGATTCAGCCCCAGCATTTT	CASSSGQIQPQHF
TRBD1	TRBV11-2	TRBJ1-3	.	TGTGCCAGCAGCTTAGATGACAGGGGAATATTATCTGGAAACACCATATATTTT	CASSLDDRGILSGNTIYF
.	TRBV5-1	TRBJ2-3	.	TGCGCCAGCAGCTCCGGGTTTAGCACAGATACGCAGTATTTT	CASSSGFSTDTQYF
TRBD1	TRBV18	TRBJ1-2	.	TGTGCCAGCTCACCCGGGACAGGCTATGGCTACACCTTC	CASSPGTGYGYTF
.	TRBV29-1	TRBJ2-5	.	TGCAGCGTTGCGAGCCGTGAGACCCAGTACTTC	CSVASRETQYF
.	TRBV2	TRBJ2-7	.	TGTGCCAGCAGGAGGCAACCCTACGAGCAGTACTTC	CASRRQPYEQYF
TRBD1	TRBV7-9	TRBJ2-7	.	TGTGCCAGCAGCTTGCCCCCGGGACAGGGGTCCCACGAGCAGTACTTC	CASSLPPGQGSHEQYF
TRBD1	TRBV10-2	TRBJ1-1	.	TGCGCCAGCAGGAAGGGACAGGGAGAAGCTTTCTTT	CASRKGQGEAFF
.	TRBV28	TRBJ1-3	.	TGTGCCAGCAGTTTGGAGCTACCTGGAAACACCATATATTTT	CASSLELPGNTIYF
.	TRBV5-4	TRBJ1-2	few	TGTGCCAGCAGCATAACACCTGGCTATGGCTACACCTTC	CASSITPGYGYTF